The 5 T cell receptor beta chains below come from one sample, sequenced in a study of blood T cell repertoires in COVID-19. Repertoires were generated with immunoSEQ multiplex PCR, while TCRdb's copy carries only in-frame clones and drops some. The sample records about 62,000 clones, 80% to 95% being singletons. Sequencing was done on a sample of peripheral blood. The origin of the receptors is a human donor in a cohort sampled during active COVID-19.

This clone was picked up one time. The J gene is TRBJ2-4, the V gene TRBV4-2; 12 bases align to TRBD2. The length of the CDR3 is 18 residues. Germline V CDR1 and CDR2: LGHNA, YNFKEQ. With 0 bases clipped from V and 8 bases from J, the junction kept 11 bases outside the gene matches. CDR3 DNA: TGTGCCAGCAGCCAAGATTGGACTAGCGGGAAGGGAGAAGACATTCAGTACTTC. Its protein is CASSQDWTSGKGEDIQYF.

V usage is TRBV7-2 and J usage is TRBJ2-1; D gene unclear. The CDR3 runs to 13 residues. Trimming took 5 bases from V and 5 from J, leaving 10 bases between them. Looked up from germline, CDR1 is SGHTA and CDR2 is FQGNSA. The DNA of the CDR3 is TGTGCCAGCAGCCTAGGGCCCAACAATGAGCAGTTCTTC. It translates to CASSLGPNNEQFF.

The V call is TRBV27, the J call TRBJ1-6, with TRBD1 as a possible D gene (5 bases). The CDR3 is made up of 14 amino acids. CDR1 and CDR2 from the germline V gene are MNHEY and SMNVEV (reference sequence). V was clipped by 5 bases and J by 14 bases, with 19 bases between them. The CDR3 loop is CASSPGTGLAALHF. CDR3 in DNA: TGTGCCAGCAGTCCGGGGACGGGCCTAGCGGCCCTCCACTTT.

This rearrangement joins TRBV6-1 to TRBJ1-6; D remains ambiguous. This CDR3 region has 16 residues. The ends were cut back, 0 bases at V and 10 bases at J, with 16 bases in the middle. The germline V gene encodes CDR1 MNHNS and CDR2 SASEGT. The CDR3 DNA follows: TGTGCCAGCAGTGAAGCGCTTGGCAGGCTCTCCTCACCCCTCCACTTT. This encodes CASSEALGRLSSPLHF.

The chain carries TRBV7-9 and TRBJ2-3; 7 positions match TRBD1. J gave up 2 bases and V 8 bases, and 10 bases lay outside the gene matches. CDR1 is SEHNR, CDR2 FQNEAQ, per germline (reference sequence). The length of the CDR3 is 15 residues. Here the CDR3 DNA reads TGTGCCAGCGAAATCGGGCAGGGGGACACAGATACGCAGTATTTT. This gives the protein CASEIGQGDTDTQYF.